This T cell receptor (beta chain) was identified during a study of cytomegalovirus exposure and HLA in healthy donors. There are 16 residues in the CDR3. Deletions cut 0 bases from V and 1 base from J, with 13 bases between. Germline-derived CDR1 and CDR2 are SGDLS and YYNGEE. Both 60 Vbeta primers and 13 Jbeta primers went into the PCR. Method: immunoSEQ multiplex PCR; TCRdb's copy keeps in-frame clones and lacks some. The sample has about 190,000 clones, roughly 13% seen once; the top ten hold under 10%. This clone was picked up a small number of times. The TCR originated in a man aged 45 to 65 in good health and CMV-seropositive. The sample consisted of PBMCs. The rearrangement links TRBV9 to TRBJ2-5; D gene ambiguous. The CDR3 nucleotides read TGTGCCAGCAGCGTAGACTCAGGAACACTCCAAGAGACCCAGTACTTC. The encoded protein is CASSVDSGTLQETQYF. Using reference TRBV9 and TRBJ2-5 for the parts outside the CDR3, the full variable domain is DSGVTQTPKHLITATGQRVTLRCSPRSGDLSVYWYQQSLDQGLQFLIQYYNGEERAKGNILERFSAQQFPDLHSELNLSSLELGDSALYFCASSVDSGTLQETQYFGPGTRLLVL.